Sequencing of this T cell receptor beta chain was carried out in a study of blood T cell repertoires in COVID-19. Study overall: Acute and convalescent COVID-19 specimens originated in the United States, Italy and Spain. T cells, B-cell-depleted T cells, or PBMCs supplied cDNA or gDNA.

Authors' methods: Estimated nucleated cell counts came from reference gene primer amplification. Assay: immunoSEQ multiplex PCR; the TCRdb copy retains only in-frame clones and omits some. The D gene and trimming were derived from the DNA, and the V and J assignments and clone size from that table. The sample carries about 280,000 clones, roughly 86% recorded once. J gave up 7 bases and V 4 bases, and 7 bases lay outside the gene matches. The germline V gene encodes CDR1 PRHDT and CDR2 FYEKMQ (reference sequence). The CDR3 covers 14 residues. The source is a woman in her twenties or thirties with COVID-19, enrolled during active disease. Sequencing was done on a sample of peripheral blood. This chain connects TRBV13 to TRBJ1-1, with 9 bases fitting TRBD1. The CDR3 here is CASSSPGQGVEAFF. The CDR3, as DNA: TGTGCCAGCAGCTCACCGGGACAGGGAGTTGAAGCTTTCTTT.